A single sample gave rise to the 8 T cell receptor beta chains below, sequenced in a study of blood T cell repertoires in COVID-19. Only in-frame clones appear in the TCRdb table, and some are missing; sequencing was by immunoSEQ multiplex PCR. This repertoire shows around 180,000 clones, about 85% found once; its top ten account for 9.8%. The sequencing input was peripheral blood. The source is a woman aged 80 or over with acute or convalescent COVID-19.

V and J are TRBV6-5 and TRBJ2-7; 8 bases map to TRBD1. Trimming removed 4 bases from V and 2 bases from J; junction bases left unmatched: 1. This CDR3 has 13 amino acids. CDR1 is MNHEY, CDR2 SVGAGI, per germline. CDR3 region: CASSWDRPYEQYF. As DNA, the CDR3 is TGTGCCAGCAGTTGGGACAGGCCCTACGAGCAGTACTTC.

This chain uses TRBV11-3 with TRBJ1-1, with unresolved D. CDR1 and CDR2 from the germline V gene are SGHNT and YENEEA. The CDR3 is 13 residues long. With 3 bases removed from V and 1 base from J, the gap between germline ends came to 6 bases. This CDR3 reads CASSFSKNTEAFF. The CDR3 region has the DNA TGTGCCAGCAGCTTTAGTAAGAACACTGAAGCTTTCTTT.

The gene calls are TRBV6-4 and TRBJ2-1; 7 bases agree with TRBD1. J lost 0 bases, V lost 3 bases, and 2 bases had no gene match. Germline V gene sequence: CDR1 MRHNA, CDR2 SNTAGT. The CDR3 is 15 residues long. CDR3 DNA sequence: TGTGCCAGCAGTGAACGGGACAGCTCCTACAATGAGCAGTTCTTC. This gives the protein CASSERDSSYNEQFF.

The chain combines TRBV6-5 with TRBJ1-2; D call uncertain. Germline V lookup: CDR1 MNHEY, CDR2 SVGAGI. The CDR3 is 15 amino acids. V was pared by 7 bases and J by 0 bases, with 15 bases between. The CDR3 sequence is CASTVTGTANYGYTF. The DNA for the CDR3 is TGTGCCAGCACCGTGACCGGAACAGCTAACTATGGCTACACCTTC.

The J gene is TRBJ2-7, the V gene TRBV5-1, with TRBD1 identical over 8 bases. Trimming at V came to 0 bases and at J to 6 bases, leaving 11 bases not matched to a gene. The CDR3 is made up of 16 amino acids. Germline lookup yields CDR1 SGHRS and CDR2 YFSETQ. CDR3 sequence: CASSLVSPTGGREQYF. The CDR3 DNA reads TGCGCCAGCAGCTTGGTTAGTCCCACAGGGGGACGCGAGCAGTACTTC.

V gene TRBV20-1 combines with J gene TRBJ1-2; 8 positions match TRBD1. This CDR3 spans 14 amino acids. V gave up 3 bases and J gave up 2 bases; unmatched junction bases: 5. CDR1 DFQATT and CDR2 SNEGSKA come from the germline V gene (reference sequence). The CDR3 DNA reads as TGCAGTGCTAGTGAGGCAGGGGGCAACTATGGCTACACCTTC. Its protein is CSASEAGGNYGYTF.

This chain uses TRBV5-4 with TRBJ1-1, with D unclear. The V gene lost 4 bases and the J gene lost 0 bases, with 10 bases spanning the gap. Germline V gene lookup returns CDR1 SGHNT and CDR2 YYREEE (reference sequence). The length of the CDR3 is 14 residues. The CDR3 bases are TGTGCCAGCAGCCTCCGAGATATGAACACTGAAGCTTTCTTT. Protein: CASSLRDMNTEAFF.

CDR3: CASSFTGGEPQHF. The CDR3 region has the DNA TGTGCCAGCAGCTTCACAGGGGGCGAGCCCCAGCATTTT. The chain uses TRBV11-2 and TRBJ1-5, with TRBD1 matching 9 bases. Germline V lookup: CDR1 SGHAT, CDR2 FQNNGV. V trimming: 3 bases; J trimming: 8 bases; junction bases outside the gene matches: 2. The CDR3 covers 13 residues.